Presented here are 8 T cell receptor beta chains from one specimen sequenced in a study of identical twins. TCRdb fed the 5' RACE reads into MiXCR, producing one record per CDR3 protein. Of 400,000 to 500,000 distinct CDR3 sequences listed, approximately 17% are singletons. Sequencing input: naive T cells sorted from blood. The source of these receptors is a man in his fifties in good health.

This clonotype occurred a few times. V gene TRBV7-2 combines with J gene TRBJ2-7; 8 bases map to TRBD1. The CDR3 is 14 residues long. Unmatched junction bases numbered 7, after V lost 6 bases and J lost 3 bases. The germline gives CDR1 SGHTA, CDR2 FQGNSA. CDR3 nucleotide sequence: TGTGCCAGCAGTAGGACAGGGAAAAACTACGAGCAGTACTTC. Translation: CASSRTGKNYEQYF.

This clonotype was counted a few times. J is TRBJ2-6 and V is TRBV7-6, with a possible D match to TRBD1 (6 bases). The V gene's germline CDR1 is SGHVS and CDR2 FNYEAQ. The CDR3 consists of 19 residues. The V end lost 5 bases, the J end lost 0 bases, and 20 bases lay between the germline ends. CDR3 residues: CASSTPFRDIPSGANVLTF. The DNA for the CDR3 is TGTGCCAGCAGCACCCCCTTCCGGGACATCCCCTCTGGGGCCAACGTCCTGACTTTC.

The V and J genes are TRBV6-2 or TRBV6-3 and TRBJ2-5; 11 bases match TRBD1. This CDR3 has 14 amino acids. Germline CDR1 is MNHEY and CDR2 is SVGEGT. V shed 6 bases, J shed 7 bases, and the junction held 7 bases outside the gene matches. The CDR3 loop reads CASRVPGTGGTQYF. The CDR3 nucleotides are TGTGCCAGCAGAGTTCCCGGGACAGGGGGGACCCAGTACTTC.

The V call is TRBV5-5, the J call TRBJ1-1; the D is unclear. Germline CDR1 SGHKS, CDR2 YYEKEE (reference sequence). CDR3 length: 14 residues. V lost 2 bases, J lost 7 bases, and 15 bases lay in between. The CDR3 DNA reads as TGTGCCAGCAGCTTTCTGGGAAGGCAGATTGAAGCTTTCTTT. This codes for CASSFLGRQIEAFF.

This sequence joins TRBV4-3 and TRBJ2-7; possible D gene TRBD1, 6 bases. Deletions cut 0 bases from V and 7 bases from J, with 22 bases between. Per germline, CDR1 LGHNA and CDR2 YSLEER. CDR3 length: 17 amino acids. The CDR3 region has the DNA TGCGCCAGCAGCCAAGAGGGCTGGGGGCAGGGTACGGGTGAGCAGTACTTC. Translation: CASSQEGWGQGTGEQYF.

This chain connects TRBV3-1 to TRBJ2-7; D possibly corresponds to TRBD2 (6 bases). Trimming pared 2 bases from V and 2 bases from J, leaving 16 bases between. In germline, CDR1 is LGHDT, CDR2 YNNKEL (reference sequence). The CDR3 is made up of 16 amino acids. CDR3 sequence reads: CASSQTGGYTTYEQYF. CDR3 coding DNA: TGTGCCAGCAGCCAAACTGGGGGGTATACTACCTACGAGCAGTACTTC.

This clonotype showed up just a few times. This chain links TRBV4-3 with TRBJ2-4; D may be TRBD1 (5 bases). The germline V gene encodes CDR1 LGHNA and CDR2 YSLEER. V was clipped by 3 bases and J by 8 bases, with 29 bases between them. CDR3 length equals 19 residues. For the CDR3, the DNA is TGCGCCAGCAGCCACCAAAGATTACGGGCAAGAGAAGGGGTGGACATTCAGTACTTC. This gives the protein CASSHQRLRAREGVDIQYF.

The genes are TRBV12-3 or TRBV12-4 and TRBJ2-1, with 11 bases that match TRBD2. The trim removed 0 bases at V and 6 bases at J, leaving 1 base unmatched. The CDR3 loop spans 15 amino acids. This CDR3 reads CASSLASGGGNEQFF. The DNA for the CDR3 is TGTGCCAGCAGTTTAGCTAGCGGGGGGGGCAATGAGCAGTTCTTC.